This T cell receptor (beta chain) is from a study of blood T cell repertoires in COVID-19. Some clones are missing from TCRdb's copy, which holds only in-frame ones; the method was immunoSEQ multiplex PCR. The data hold some 250,000 clones, with 82% observed a single time. V lost 4 bases to trimming and J lost 3 bases; unmatched junction nucleotides: 3. Germline lookup yields CDR1 SGHRS and CDR2 YFSETQ. The CDR3 has 14 residues. The TCR was taken from a woman younger than 30 with acute or convalescent COVID-19. The chain is built from TRBV5-1 and TRBJ2-7, with TRBD2 matching over 11 bases. Sample: peripheral blood. CDR3 coding DNA: TGCGCCAGCAGCGTGGGACTAGCGGTCTACGAGCAGTACTTC. It is translated as CASSVGLAVYEQYF.